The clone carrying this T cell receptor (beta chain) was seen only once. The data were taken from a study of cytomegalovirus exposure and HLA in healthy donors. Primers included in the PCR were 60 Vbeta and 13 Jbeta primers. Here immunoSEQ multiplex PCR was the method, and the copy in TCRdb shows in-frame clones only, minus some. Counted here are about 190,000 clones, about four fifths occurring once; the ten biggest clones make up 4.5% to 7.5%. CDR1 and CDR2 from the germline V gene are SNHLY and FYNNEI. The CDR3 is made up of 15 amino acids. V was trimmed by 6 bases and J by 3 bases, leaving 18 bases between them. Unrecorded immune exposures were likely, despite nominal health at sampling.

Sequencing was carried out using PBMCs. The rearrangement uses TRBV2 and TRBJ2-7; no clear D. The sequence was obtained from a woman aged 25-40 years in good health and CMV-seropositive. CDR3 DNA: TGTGCCAGCAGGCCCGACACCCCCTTCTTCTACGAGCAGTACTTC. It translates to CASRPDTPFFYEQYF. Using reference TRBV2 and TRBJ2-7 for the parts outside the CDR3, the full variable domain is EPEVTQTPSHQVTQMGQEVILRCVPISNHLYFYWYRQILGQKVEFLVSFYNNEISEKSEIFDDQFSVERPDGSNFTLKIRSTKLEDSAMYFCASRPDTPFFYEQYFGPGTRLTVT.